This TCR beta chain derives from a study of neurological immune-mediated disorders. Germline V gene lookup returns CDR1 SGHRS and CDR2 YFSETQ. The length of the CDR3 is 12 residues. The V end lost 5 bases, the J end lost 7 bases, and 10 bases lay between the germline ends. Synthesis of cDNA used 5'RACE (with 10-nucleotide random UMIs). One entry per CDR3 protein results from TCRdb running MiXCR on the 5' RACE reads. The sample has some 34,000 distinct CDR3 sequences, about 1.6% seen once. This clonotype was counted at least ten times. Antigen unknown. Notes on the study in general: Expanded clones shared no identical CDR3 amino acid sequences across subjects, which suggested private TCR-beta repertoires in all groups.

The gene calls are TRBV5-1 and TRBJ1-5; D ambiguous. Sequencing was done on a sample of PBMCs. The sequence was obtained from a woman aged 25 to 39 with multiple sclerosis. The CDR3 DNA reads TGCGCCAGCAGTTACGGCGGGCAGCCCCAGCATTTT. Translation: CASSYGGQPQHF.